The 9 T cell receptor beta chains in this list originate from one sample, sequenced in a study of post-analysis software for immune sequencing data. Whole-study results and caveats: Relative to controls, patients had about 5 TRBV segments at higher frequency, with TRBV5-6, TRBV5-1 and TRBV20-1 among these.

Their antigen targets remain unknown. cDNA libraries of TCR beta carried unique molecular identifiers. TCRdb called the PCR reads again in MiXCR, with one record for every CDR3 protein. The data hold roughly 730,000 distinct CDR3 sequences, with about 32% observed a single time. Material: blood. The source of these receptors is a girl aged 10-17 years with multiple sclerosis.

The chain joins TRBV15 to TRBJ2-5; D is possibly TRBD2 (6 bases). From germline, CDR1 is LNHNV and CDR2 YYDKDF (reference sequence). Trimming removed 8 bases at V and 7 bases at J, with 14 bases between. The length of the CDR3 is 12 residues. DNA for the CDR3: TGTGCCACCGCAATGTTGGGAGGGACCCAGTACTTC. Its protein is CATAMLGGTQYF.

This clonotype was seen a few times. CDR3 in DNA: TGCAGTGCTACCATCCACGGGACAGGGAATGAAAAACTGTTTTTT. Translated: CSATIHGTGNEKLFF. The chain has TRBV20-1 and TRBJ1-4; TRBD1 matches 9 bases. V was clipped by 4 bases and J by 5 bases; unmatched bases: 8. Germline lookup yields CDR1 DFQATT and CDR2 SNEGSKA (reference sequence). The CDR3 contains 15 residues.

Only a few counts were recorded for this clonotype. The J gene is TRBJ2-3, the V gene TRBV5-6; 9 bases are a match to TRBD2. The CDR3 is 18 amino acids. Germline CDR1 SGHDT, CDR2 YYEEEE. Trimming cost V 2 bases and J 0 bases; bases outside gene matches: 10. The CDR3 protein is CASSLVSLAGASTDTQYF. CDR3 nucleotides: TGTGCCAGCAGCTTAGTATCTTTAGCGGGAGCGAGCACAGATACGCAGTATTTT.

V and J are TRBV7-2 and TRBJ1-4; TRBD1 matches at 8 bases. The germline gives CDR1 SGHTA, CDR2 FQGNSA. J gave up 5 bases and V 5 bases, and 4 bases lay outside the gene matches. This CDR3 comprises 14 residues. This chain's CDR3 is CASSRDRTNEKLFF. The CDR3 region has the DNA TGTGCCAGCAGCCGGGACAGGACGAATGAAAAACTGTTTTTT.

The V call is TRBV7-8, the J call TRBJ1-5; tentative D call: TRBD1 (5 bases). CDR1 SGHVS and CDR2 FQNEAQ come from the germline V gene. The CDR3 totals 16 residues. V dropped 2 bases and J dropped 2 bases, with 13 bases sitting between them. This CDR3 reads CASSLSLGGGNQPQHF. CDR3 sequence (DNA): TGTGCCAGCAGCTTATCGTTGGGGGGGGGCAATCAGCCCCAGCATTTT.

This clonotype came up a few times. The chain uses TRBV12-3 or TRBV12-4 and TRBJ1-5, with no clear D. Trimming removed 2 bases from V and 1 base from J, with 6 bases in between. The CDR3 has 14 residues. CDR3 coding DNA: TGTGCCAGCAGTTTATGGCAGAGCAATCAGCCCCAGCATTTT. Protein product: CASSLWQSNQPQHF.

The V call is TRBV20-1, the J call TRBJ2-1, with TRBD2 identical over 14 bases. From germline, CDR1 is DFQATT and CDR2 SNEGSKA (reference sequence). Germline trimming cut 1 base from V and 7 bases from J; bases unmatched to any gene: 6. The CDR3 spans 16 residues. CDR3 DNA: TGCAGTGCTAGAGCCGGGGGACTAGCGGGAGATAATGAGCAGTTCTTC. It codes for CSARAGGLAGDNEQFF.

A single count supports this clonotype. The V gene is TRBV12-3 or TRBV12-4, the J gene TRBJ1-5; a possible D gene is TRBD1 (6 bases). The CDR3 is made up of 14 amino acids. Trimming stripped 6 bases from V and 7 bases from J, with 16 bases between. The CDR3 reads CASSSVGGGQPQHF. The CDR3, as DNA: TGTGCCAGCAGCTCCGTGGGGGGCGGGCAGCCCCAGCATTTT.

This clonotype has a single count. Its ends do not fully match the called genes, so a read error is possible. The gene calls are TRBV6-2 or TRBV6-3 and TRBJ2-3, with D tentatively TRBD2 (6 bases). There are 16 residues in the CDR3. The V gene's germline CDR1 is MNHEY and CDR2 SVGEGT. The CDR3 DNA sequence: TGTGCCAGCAGTTACTCTAGCGGTCCTTCCTCGGATATGCAGTATTTT. Its translation: CASSYSSGPSSDMQYF.